The rows below give T cell receptor beta chains drawn from one sample of a study of T cell responses to AZD1222 COVID-19 vaccine. TCRdb's copy holds only in-frame clones and misses some; the assay was immunoSEQ multiplex PCR. Of 150,000 to 200,000 clones listed, 90% to 95% are singletons. Sequences were derived from peripheral blood, sampled 28 days after the second AZD1222 dose. These receptors originate from an adult who received the AZD1222 COVID-19 vaccine. CDR3s include the opening cysteine and the closing phenylalanine or tryptophan. D genes are given only for firm matches.

J: TRBJ1-6; V: TRBV30; D: NA; DNA: TGTGCCTGGAGGCAAGGTTTCAATTCACCCCTCCACTTT; CDR3: CAWRQGFNSPLHF
J: TRBJ2-3; V: TRBV6-1; D: TRBD2; DNA: TGTGCCAGCACCCTCCAAGCGGGGGCTTATACGCAGTATTTT; CDR3: CASTLQAGAYTQYF
J: TRBJ2-7; V: TRBV27; D: NA; DNA: TGTGCCAGCAGTCGTATCCGGTCCTACGAGCAGTACTTC; CDR3: CASSRIRSYEQYF
J: TRBJ1-6; V: TRBV25-1; D: NA; DNA: TGTGCCAGCACTGCGGTTGGCGTACAATCACCCCTCCACTTT; CDR3: CASTAVGVQSPLHF
J: TRBJ2-5; V: TRBV7-3; D: NA; DNA: TGTGCCAGCAGCTTAACGAGACTGAACGACTACTGGGTAGGGGAGACCCAGTACTTC; CDR3: CASSLTRLNDYWVGETQYF
J: TRBJ1-2; V: TRBV28; D: TRBD1; DNA: TGTGCCAGCAGTTCCGACGGGGGACAGGGGGCCGGCTACACCTTC; CDR3: CASSSDGGQGAGYTF
J: TRBJ1-4; V: TRBV2; D: TRBD1; DNA: TGTGCCATCGCAGGGGGAGGGCATGAAAAACTGTTTTTT; CDR3: CAIAGGGHEKLFF
J: TRBJ2-1; V: TRBV4-1; D: NA; DNA: TGCGCCAGCAGCCAAGATGGATCGGCAAGCTACAATGAGCAGTTCTTC; CDR3: CASSQDGSASYNEQFF
J: TRBJ2-3; V: TRBV5-6; D: TRBD2; DNA: TGTGCCAGCAGCTTAGGCGAGGGAGGGGGCACAGATACGCAGTATTTT; CDR3: CASSLGEGGGTDTQYF
J: TRBJ2-1; V: TRBV4-1; D: NA; DNA: TGCGCCAGCAGCCAAGCGGCTAGTATTGATGAGCAGTTCTTC; CDR3: CASSQAASIDEQFF
J: TRBJ2-3; V: TRBV2; D: NA; DNA: TGTGCCGATCGAGAGGGGAGGCTGACAGATACGCAGTATTTT; CDR3: CADREGRLTDTQYF